These 30 T cell receptor beta chains came from one sample sequenced in a study of beta chain features in type 1 diabetes. Isolated RNA was reverse transcribed in full, so expressed TCRB transcripts were sequenced. Clones were read by immunoSEQ multiplex PCR, and TCRdb kept only the in-frame ones, dropping some. The table lists more than 300,000 clones, around 12% of them singletons. The sample was naive CD4+ T cells from blood. Every receptor here comes from a man younger than 35 in good health.

V usage is TRBV6-5 and J usage is TRBJ1-2; a weak D match, TRBD1 (6 bases). The length of the CDR3 is 15 residues. Between the trimmed V and J ends, which lost 0 bases and 8 bases, there was a span of 16 bases. CDR1 is MNHEY and CDR2 is SVGAGI in the germline V gene. The CDR3 DNA follows: TGTGCCAGCAGTTACTCTCCTTCCACAGGGTACGGCTACACCTTC. It specifies CASSYSPSTGYGYTF.

The V call is TRBV5-1, the J call TRBJ2-5, with a possible D match to TRBD1 (5 bases). Germline values: CDR1 SGHRS, CDR2 YFSETQ. This CDR3 is built from 16 residues. The V end was cut by 4 bases, the J end by 1 base, with 17 bases between. The CDR3 DNA follows: TGCGCCAGCAGCCTGGCCGTTCTGGGGCCCCAAGAGACCCAGTACTTC. Translation gives CASSLAVLGPQETQYF.

This chain connects TRBV28 to TRBJ1-5, with D unclear. There are 15 residues in the CDR3. Trimming left V 6 bases short and J 7 bases short, with 19 bases between. Germline CDR1 and CDR2: MDHEN and SYDVKM. The chain's CDR3 is CASSPSSAVWQPQHF. CDR3 coding DNA: TGTGCCAGCAGCCCGTCCAGCGCGGTGTGGCAGCCCCAGCATTTT. Drawing the rest from reference TRBV28 and TRBJ1-5, the complete variable domain is DVKVTQSSRYLVKRTGEKVFLECVQDMDHENMFWYRQDPGLGLRLIYFSYDVKMKEKGDIPEGYSVSREKKERFSLILESASTNQTSMYLCASSPSSAVWQPQHFGDGTRLSIL.

This clone was found a few times. The chain links TRBV28 to TRBJ2-1; D perhaps matches TRBD2 (5 bases). This CDR3 has 15 residues. The germline CDR1 and CDR2 sequences are MDHEN and SYDVKM. Trimming pared 2 bases from V and 8 bases from J, leaving 16 bases between. CDR3 sequence: CASSLLGDEWDEQFF. DNA for the CDR3: TGTGCCAGCAGTTTACTGGGAGATGAGTGGGATGAGCAGTTCTTC.

This chain connects TRBV6-6 to TRBJ1-6, with D possibly matching TRBD1 (5 bases). Germline loops: CDR1 MNHNY, CDR2 SVGAGI (reference sequence). V gave up 6 bases and J gave up 5 bases, with 11 bases separating them. CDR3 length: 14 amino acids. DNA of the CDR3: TGTGCCAGCAGACCACAGGAACATAATTCACCCCTCCACTTT. Translated: CASRPQEHNSPLHF.

The sample holds a few counts of this clone. V gene TRBV27 combines with J gene TRBJ1-2; possible D gene TRBD1, 6 bases. Germline V gene lookup returns CDR1 MNHEY and CDR2 SMNVEV (reference sequence). Trimming pared 7 bases from V and 7 bases from J, leaving 13 bases between. The CDR3 covers 12 residues. The CDR3 region is CASTAGVGGYTF. CDR3 bases: TGTGCCAGCACTGCAGGGGTGGGTGGCTACACCTTC.

CDR3 residues: CASSTGVLFPSNHGYTF. DNA for the CDR3: TGTGCCAGCAGCACCGGGGTTCTCTTCCCCTCCAACCATGGCTACACCTTC. The chain uses TRBV4-2 and TRBJ1-2; D ambiguous. The germline V gene encodes CDR1 LGHNA and CDR2 YNFKEQ. CDR3 length equals 17 residues. V dropped 5 bases and J dropped 6 bases, with 25 bases sitting between them.

V gene TRBV10-3 combines with J gene TRBJ1-2; D perhaps matches TRBD1 (5 bases). V lost 7 bases, J lost 5 bases, and 14 bases lay in between. The germline V gene has CDR1 ENHRY and CDR2 SYGVKD. The CDR3 spans 13 residues. CDR3 sequence reads: CAIKYDSTYGYTF. Written as DNA, the CDR3 is TGTGCCATCAAGTACGACAGTACTTATGGCTACACCTTC.

The chain combines TRBV25-1 with TRBJ1-4; D might be TRBD1 (5 bases). The CDR3 loop spans 14 amino acids. The ends were cut back, 5 bases at V and 6 bases at J, with 13 bases in the middle. Looked up from germline, CDR1 is MGHDK and CDR2 is SYGVNS. In DNA, the CDR3 is TGTGCCAGCAGTAGACCGGGACTTGATGAAAAACTGTTTTTT. Translating it yields CASSRPGLDEKLFF.

In this sample, this clone turned up a few times. The chain couples TRBV6-6 to TRBJ2-7; 9 bases fit TRBD2. CDR1 and CDR2 from the germline V gene are MNHNY and SVGAGI (reference sequence). The CDR3 consists of 15 residues. V was clipped by 5 bases and J by 5 bases; unmatched bases: 10. CDR3 region: CASSRGTSKGNEQYF. CDR3 nucleotide sequence: TGTGCCAGCAGTCGCGGGACTAGCAAGGGGAACGAGCAGTACTTC.

The J gene is TRBJ2-5, the V gene TRBV7-9; 9 bases map to TRBD2. The CDR3 runs 18 residues. Germline CDR1 reads SEHNR; CDR2 reads FQNEAQ (reference sequence). J was trimmed by 0 bases and V by 0 bases; bases with no gene match: 8. CDR3 sequence: CASSLAAGGRVYQETQYF. The DNA of the CDR3 is TGTGCCAGCAGCTTAGCGGCGGGAGGGCGCGTGTACCAAGAGACCCAGTACTTC.

This clone has a handful of counts. J is TRBJ1-1 and V is TRBV18, with D hard to call. V lost 4 bases to trimming and J lost 4 bases, with 16 bases between them. The CDR3 length is 15 residues. CDR1 and CDR2 from the germline V gene are KGHSH and LQKENI. The chain's CDR3 is CASSRVRERSTEAFF. Written as DNA, the CDR3 is TGTGCCAGCTCACGGGTAAGGGAGAGGAGCACTGAAGCTTTCTTT.

This clone was observed a few times. The J gene is TRBJ2-5, the V gene TRBV9; 10 nucleotides align to TRBD1. Germline loops: CDR1 SGDLS, CDR2 YYNGEE. The CDR3 has 13 residues. The trim removed 4 bases at V and 5 bases at J, leaving 2 bases unmatched. Here the CDR3 reads CASSPGQGETQYF. The CDR3 coding sequence is TGTGCCAGCAGCCCGGGACAGGGGGAGACCCAGTACTTC.

This chain joins TRBV6-6 and TRBJ2-3, with 7 bases that match TRBD2. Germline V lookup: CDR1 MNHNY, CDR2 SVGAGI (reference sequence). The CDR3 consists of 16 residues. The J segment lost 1 base and the V segment lost 11 bases, leaving 15 bases of the junction unmatched. The CDR3 sequence: CAPLLETSPRTDTQYF. CDR3 DNA sequence: TGTGCCCCTTTACTTGAGACTAGCCCTCGCACAGATACGCAGTATTTT.

The chain links TRBV10-3 to TRBJ2-5; 11 positions match TRBD2. This CDR3 comprises 16 residues. In germline, CDR1 is ENHRY, CDR2 SYGVKD. The V segment lost 6 bases and the J segment 2 bases; nucleotides outside the gene matches: 8. CDR3 residues: CAISPTSGGQQETQYF. In nucleotides, the CDR3 is TGTGCCATCAGCCCTACTAGCGGGGGCCAACAAGAGACCCAGTACTTC.

This clone was seen more than once but under ten times. The chain carries TRBV5-4 and TRBJ2-5, with D perhaps matching TRBD2 (6 bases). Germline assignment: CDR1 SGHNT and CDR2 YYREEE (reference sequence). V was cut by 3 bases and J by 1 base, with 7 bases left in between. The CDR3 loop spans 13 amino acids. DNA for the CDR3: TGTGCCAGCAGCTCGACTAGCCAAGAGACCCAGTACTTC. It codes for CASSSTSQETQYF.

The genes are TRBV2 and TRBJ2-7; D unresolved. The CDR3 is 13 amino acids. V was cut by 3 bases and J by 3 bases, with 9 bases left in between. Germline loops: CDR1 SNHLY, CDR2 FYNNEI. The CDR3 DNA follows: TGTGCCAGCAGTGACGTCGTAATCTACGAGCAGTACTTC. Amino acid sequence: CASSDVVIYEQYF.

This clone was detected only a few times. Written as DNA, the CDR3 is TGTGCCAGCAGCTTAGCGCGAACGAGTGGTAATGAGCAGTTCTTC. Translating it yields CASSLARTSGNEQFF. The chain links TRBV7-2 to TRBJ2-1; D not certain. Trimming removed 0 bases at V and 7 bases at J, with 13 bases between. The germline gives CDR1 SGHTA, CDR2 FQGNSA. The CDR3 extends over 15 amino acids.

A few counts support this clone. V and J are TRBV6-1 and TRBJ2-7, with D hard to call. Germline assignment: CDR1 MNHNS and CDR2 SASEGT. CDR3 length equals 13 residues. Between the trimmed V and J ends, which lost 4 bases and 7 bases, there was a span of 14 bases. This chain's CDR3 is CASSATAVLEQYF. The CDR3 nucleotides read TGTGCCAGCAGTGCGACGGCGGTTTTGGAGCAGTACTTC.

The V gene is TRBV19, the J gene TRBJ1-1, with 10 positions matching TRBD1. V lost 5 bases, J lost 5 bases, and 5 bases stayed unmatched. CDR1 and CDR2 (germline): LNHDA, SQIVND (reference sequence). The CDR3 runs to 14 residues. The CDR3 is CASSSWTGGTEAFF. The CDR3 DNA sequence: TGTGCCAGTAGTTCCTGGACAGGGGGGACTGAAGCTTTCTTT.

The chain combines TRBV30 with TRBJ2-7, with 14 bases fitting TRBD2. The ends lost 2 bases at V and 2 bases at J; junction bases unmatched: 2. Germline V gene lookup returns CDR1 GTSNPN and CDR2 SVGIG (reference sequence). The CDR3 is 15 residues long. The CDR3 sequence: CAWSKGLAGAYEQYF. The CDR3 nucleotides read TGTGCCTGGAGTAAGGGACTAGCGGGAGCCTACGAGCAGTACTTC.

The J gene is TRBJ2-7, the V gene TRBV27, with TRBD2 as a possible D gene (6 bases). Trimming pared 6 bases from V and 3 bases from J, leaving 12 bases between. Germline CDR1 and CDR2: MNHEY and SMNVEV (reference sequence). This CDR3 contains 13 residues. CDR3 amino acids: CASSPGLHYEQYF. In DNA form, the CDR3 reads TGTGCCAGCAGCCCGGGACTCCACTACGAGCAGTACTTC.

The chain uses TRBV7-2 and TRBJ2-3; 13 nucleotides align to TRBD2. Trimming took 4 bases from V and 1 from J; bases not matched to a gene: 2. The CDR3 consists of 16 residues. Looked up from germline, CDR1 is SGHTA and CDR2 is FQGNSA. CDR3 in amino acids: CASSSGTSGGTDTQYF. The DNA for the CDR3 is TGTGCCAGCAGCTCGGGGACTAGCGGGGGCACAGATACGCAGTATTTT.

The genes are TRBV10-3 and TRBJ2-3; 7 positions match TRBD1. Germline assignment: CDR1 ENHRY and CDR2 SYGVKD. V shed 4 bases, J shed 0 bases, and the junction held 4 bases outside the gene matches. CDR3 size: 15 residues. CDR3 DNA: TGTGCCATCAGTGGGGGACAGCCTAGCACAGATACGCAGTATTTT. Translated, it gives CAISGGQPSTDTQYF.

The chain joins TRBV7-8 to TRBJ1-5; D perhaps matches TRBD1 (6 bases). V gave up 3 bases and J gave up 2 bases, with 11 bases separating them. Germline CDR1 SGHVS, CDR2 FQNEAQ. This CDR3 region has 15 residues. Written as DNA, the CDR3 is TGTGCCAGCAGCTTGCTTAGACAGGGCAATCAGCCCCAGCATTTT. Its protein is CASSLLRQGNQPQHF.

The J gene is TRBJ2-3, the V gene TRBV4-3, with a weak D call TRBD1 (5 bases). The CDR3 is made up of 17 amino acids. From germline, CDR1 is LGHNA and CDR2 YSLEER. V shed 0 bases and J shed 4 bases, with 17 bases lying between them. The CDR3 sequence: CASSQDLGAGAADTQYF. CDR3 in DNA: TGCGCCAGCAGCCAAGATCTGGGCGCTGGGGCGGCAGATACGCAGTATTTT.

This clone has just a few counts. The chain employs TRBV7-2 and TRBJ2-2; no firm D call. Between the trimmed V and J ends, which lost 5 bases and 0 bases, there was a span of 10 bases. The CDR3 is 15 amino acids. Per the germline V gene, CDR1 is SGHTA and CDR2 is FQGNSA. CDR3 sequence reads: CASSPPPSNTGELFF. DNA of the CDR3: TGTGCCAGCAGCCCCCCCCCTTCGAACACCGGGGAGCTGTTTTTT.

The chain is built from TRBV28 and TRBJ2-1; the D gene is possibly TRBD1 (5 bases). The CDR3 is 15 amino acids. In germline, CDR1 is MDHEN, CDR2 SYDVKM. V shed 3 bases and J shed 10 bases, with 19 bases lying between them. CDR3 amino acids: CASSLPTPPGNEQFF. CDR3 coding DNA: TGTGCCAGCAGTTTGCCTACCCCCCCAGGGAACGAGCAGTTCTTC.

V gene TRBV9 combines with J gene TRBJ1-2; TRBD1 matches at 7 bases. Germline V CDR1 and CDR2: SGDLS, YYNGEE. The CDR3 consists of 14 residues. After removal of 2 bases from V and 3 bases from J, the junction contained 4 bases not matched to a gene. DNA for the CDR3: TGTGCCAGCAGCGTGGACAGGATGGACTATGGCTACACCTTC. It yields the protein CASSVDRMDYGYTF.

V and J are TRBV2 and TRBJ2-1; tentative D call: TRBD1 (6 bases). The V gene's germline CDR1 is SNHLY and CDR2 FYNNEI. The CDR3 has 15 residues. V lost 0 bases and J 10 bases, leaving 16 bases between the germline ends. This CDR3 reads CASSEASAGVGEQFF. For the CDR3, the DNA is TGTGCCAGCAGTGAAGCGTCGGCAGGGGTAGGCGAGCAGTTCTTC.